This T cell receptor beta chain was observed in a study of T cell changes during pregnancy in multiple sclerosis. The CDR3 spans 14 residues. Unmatched junction bases numbered 4, after V lost 4 bases and J lost 3 bases. Germline-derived CDR1 and CDR2 are SGHDN and FVKESK. The repertoire was sequenced with immunoSEQ multiplex PCR; TCRdb's copy has only in-frame clones and lacks some. The table has about 60,000 clones, 90% seen once; the top ten hold roughly 2.1%. This chain connects TRBV14 to TRBJ2-7, with 9 bases fitting TRBD2. The receptor was derived from a female donor in good health, enrolled as a control in a pregnancy study. The source material was peripheral blood, sampled in the second trimester of pregnancy. This chain's CDR3 is CASSPLAGIYEQYF. Here the CDR3 DNA reads TGTGCCAGCAGCCCCCTAGCGGGGATCTACGAGCAGTACTTC.